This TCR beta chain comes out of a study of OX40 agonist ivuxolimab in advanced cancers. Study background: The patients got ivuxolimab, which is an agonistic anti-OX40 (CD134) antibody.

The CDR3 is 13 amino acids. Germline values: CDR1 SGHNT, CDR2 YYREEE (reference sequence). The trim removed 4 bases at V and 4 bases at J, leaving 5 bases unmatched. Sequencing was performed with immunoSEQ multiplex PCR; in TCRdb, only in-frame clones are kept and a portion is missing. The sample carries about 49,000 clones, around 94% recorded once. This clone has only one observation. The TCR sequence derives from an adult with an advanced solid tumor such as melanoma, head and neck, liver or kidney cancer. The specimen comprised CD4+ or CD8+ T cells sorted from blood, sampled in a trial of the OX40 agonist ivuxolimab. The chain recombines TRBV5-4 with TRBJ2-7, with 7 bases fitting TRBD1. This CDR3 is CASSPGTVYEQYF. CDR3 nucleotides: TGTGCCAGCAGCCCCGGGACAGTTTACGAGCAGTACTTC.